This TCR beta chain was identified during a study of OX40 agonist ivuxolimab in advanced cancers. The wider study: The study enrolled dose-escalation patients with hepatocellular carcinoma, melanoma, renal cell or head and neck cancer. Study outcomes and limitations: At 0.1 to 3.0 mg/kg, CD4+ and CD8+ blood T cells expanded clonally by week 6. In general, CD8+ T cells held more expanded clones than CD4+ did, on average. Low clonal expansion, among the lowest seen, marked partial responders at 0.1-3.0 mg/kg.

Trimming cost V 5 bases and J 9 bases, with 14 bases left between them. Germline lookup yields CDR1 MNHEY and CDR2 SVGAGI. The CDR3 extends over 14 amino acids. Comments on this clone: Its antigen is unidentified.

The protocol was immunoSEQ multiplex PCR, while the TCRdb copy is restricted to in-frame clones and leaves out a portion. The data hold over 60,000 clones, with just over 85% observed a single time. Sequences were derived from CD4+ or CD8+ T cells sorted from blood, sampled in a trial of the OX40 agonist ivuxolimab. The TCR originated in an adult with an advanced solid tumor such as melanoma, head and neck, liver or kidney cancer. The chain uses TRBV6-5 and TRBJ1-6; TRBD1 might be the D (5 bases). CDR3 nucleotide sequence: TGTGCCAGCAGTCAAGGGGTCTGGGGTTCACCCCTCCACTTT. It translates to CASSQGVWGSPLHF.